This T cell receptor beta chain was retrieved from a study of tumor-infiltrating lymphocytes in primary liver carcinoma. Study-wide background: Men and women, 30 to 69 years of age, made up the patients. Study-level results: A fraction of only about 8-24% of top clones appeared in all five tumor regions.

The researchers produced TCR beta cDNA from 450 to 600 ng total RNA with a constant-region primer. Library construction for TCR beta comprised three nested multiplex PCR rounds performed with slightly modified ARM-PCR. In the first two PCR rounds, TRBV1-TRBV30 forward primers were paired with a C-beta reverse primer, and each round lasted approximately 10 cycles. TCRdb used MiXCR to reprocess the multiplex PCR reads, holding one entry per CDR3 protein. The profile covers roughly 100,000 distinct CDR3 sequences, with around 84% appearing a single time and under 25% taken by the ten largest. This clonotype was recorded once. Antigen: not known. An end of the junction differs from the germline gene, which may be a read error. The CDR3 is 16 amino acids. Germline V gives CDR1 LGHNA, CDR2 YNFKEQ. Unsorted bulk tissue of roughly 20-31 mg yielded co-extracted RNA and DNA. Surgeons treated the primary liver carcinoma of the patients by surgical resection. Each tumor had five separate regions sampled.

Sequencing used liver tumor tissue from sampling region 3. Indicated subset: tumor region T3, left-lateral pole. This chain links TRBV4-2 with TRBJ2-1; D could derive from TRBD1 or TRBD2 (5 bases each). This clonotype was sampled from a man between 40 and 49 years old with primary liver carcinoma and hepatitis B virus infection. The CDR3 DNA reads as TGTGCCAGCAGCCAAGAATTCAAGGGGAGCTACAATAAGCAGTTCTTC. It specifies CASSQEFKGSYNKQFF.